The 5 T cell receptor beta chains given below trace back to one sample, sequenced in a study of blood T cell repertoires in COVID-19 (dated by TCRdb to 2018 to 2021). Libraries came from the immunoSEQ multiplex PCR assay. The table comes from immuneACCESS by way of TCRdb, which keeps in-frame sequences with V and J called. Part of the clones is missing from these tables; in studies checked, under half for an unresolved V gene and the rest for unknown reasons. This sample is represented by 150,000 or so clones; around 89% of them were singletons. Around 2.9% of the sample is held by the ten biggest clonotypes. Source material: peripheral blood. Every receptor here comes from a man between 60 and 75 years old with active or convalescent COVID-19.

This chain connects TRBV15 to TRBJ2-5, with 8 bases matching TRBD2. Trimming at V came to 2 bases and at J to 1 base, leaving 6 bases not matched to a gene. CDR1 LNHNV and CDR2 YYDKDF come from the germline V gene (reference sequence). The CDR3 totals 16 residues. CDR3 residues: CATSRKAGALQETQYF. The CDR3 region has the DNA TGTGCCACCAGCAGAAAAGCGGGGGCCCTCCAAGAGACCCAGTACTTC. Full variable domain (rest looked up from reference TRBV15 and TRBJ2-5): DAMVIQNPRYQVTQFGKPVTLSCSQTLNHNVMYWYQQKSSQAPKLLFHYYDKDFNNEADTPDNFQSRRPNTSFCFLDIRSPGLGDTAMYLCATSRKAGALQETQYFGPGTRLLVL.

The CDR3, as DNA: TGTGCCAGTAGTGTGGGACTAGCAGATACGCAGTATTTT. It encodes CASSVGLADTQYF. The chain joins TRBV19 to TRBJ2-3, with 8 nucleotides matching TRBD2. The V and J ends lost 5 bases and 4 bases, in that order; junction bases with no gene match: 2. The V gene's germline CDR1 is LNHDA and CDR2 SQIVND (reference sequence). The CDR3 is 13 amino acids. Supplemented by reference TRBV19 and TRBJ2-3, the full variable domain reads DGGITQSPKYLFRKEGQNVTLSCEQNLNHDAMYWYRQDPGQGLRLIYYSQIVNDFQKGDIAEGYSVSREKKESFPLTVTSAQKNPTAFYLCASSVGLADTQYFGPGTRLTVL.

CDR3 DNA: TGTGCCAGCTCACCGCTAAGGGGCGCGGACGAGCAGTACTTC. It translates to CASSPLRGADEQYF. The chain combines TRBV18 with TRBJ2-7; maybe TRBD1 (5 bases). Germline assignment: CDR1 KGHSH and CDR2 LQKENI. The CDR3 loop spans 14 amino acids. V shed 3 bases and J shed 5 bases, with 14 bases lying between them.

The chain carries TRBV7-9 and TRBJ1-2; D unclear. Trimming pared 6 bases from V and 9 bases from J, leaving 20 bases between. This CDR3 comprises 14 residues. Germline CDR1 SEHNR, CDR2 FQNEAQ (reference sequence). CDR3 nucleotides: TGTGCCAGCAGATCAGGTGGATCGGCGTCTCGCTACACCTTC. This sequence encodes CASRSGGSASRYTF.

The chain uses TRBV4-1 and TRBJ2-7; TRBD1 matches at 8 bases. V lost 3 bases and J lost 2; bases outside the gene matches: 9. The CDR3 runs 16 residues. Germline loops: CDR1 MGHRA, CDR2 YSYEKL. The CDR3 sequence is CASSHRQGINTYEQYF. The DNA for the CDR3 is TGCGCCAGCAGCCATCGACAGGGGATTAACACCTACGAGCAGTACTTC.